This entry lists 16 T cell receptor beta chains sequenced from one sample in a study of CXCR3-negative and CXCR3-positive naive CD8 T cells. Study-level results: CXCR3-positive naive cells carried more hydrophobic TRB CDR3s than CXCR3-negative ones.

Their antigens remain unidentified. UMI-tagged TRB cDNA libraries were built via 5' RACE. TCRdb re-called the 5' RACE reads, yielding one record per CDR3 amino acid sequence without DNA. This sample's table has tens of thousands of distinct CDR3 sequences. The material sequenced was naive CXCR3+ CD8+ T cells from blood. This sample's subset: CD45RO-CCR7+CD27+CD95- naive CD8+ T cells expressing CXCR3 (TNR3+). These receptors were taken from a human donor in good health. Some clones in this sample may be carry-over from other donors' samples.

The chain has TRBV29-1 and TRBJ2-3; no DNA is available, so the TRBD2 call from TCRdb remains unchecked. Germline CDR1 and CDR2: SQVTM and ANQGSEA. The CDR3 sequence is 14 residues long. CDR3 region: CSVAELTRADTQYF.

The CDR3 loop is CVSSFWQSNEQFF. The chain employs TRBV12-3 or TRBV12-4 and TRBJ2-1. CDR3 size: 13 residues.

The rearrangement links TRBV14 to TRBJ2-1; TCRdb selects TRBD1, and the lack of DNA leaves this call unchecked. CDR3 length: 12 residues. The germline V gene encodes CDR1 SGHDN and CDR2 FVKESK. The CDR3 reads CASSQGVFEQFF.

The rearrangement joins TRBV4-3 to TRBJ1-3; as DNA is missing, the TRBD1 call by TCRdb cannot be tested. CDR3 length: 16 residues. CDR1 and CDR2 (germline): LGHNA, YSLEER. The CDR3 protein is CASSQDRGGPGNTTYF.

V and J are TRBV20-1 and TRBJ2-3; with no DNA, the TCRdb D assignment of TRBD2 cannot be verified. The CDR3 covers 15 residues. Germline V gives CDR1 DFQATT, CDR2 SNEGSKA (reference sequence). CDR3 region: CSARDPGLEADTQYF.

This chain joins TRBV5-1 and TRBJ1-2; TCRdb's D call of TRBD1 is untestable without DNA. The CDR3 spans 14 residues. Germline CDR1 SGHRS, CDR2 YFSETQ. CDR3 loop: CASSLEDRVGGYTF.

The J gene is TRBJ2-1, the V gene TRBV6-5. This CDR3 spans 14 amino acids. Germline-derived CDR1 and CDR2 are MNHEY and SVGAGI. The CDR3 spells CASSYYRGYNEQFF.

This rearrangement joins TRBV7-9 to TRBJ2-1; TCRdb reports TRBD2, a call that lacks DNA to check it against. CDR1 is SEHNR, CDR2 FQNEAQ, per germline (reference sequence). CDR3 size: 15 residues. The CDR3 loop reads CASSLRTSADNEQFF.

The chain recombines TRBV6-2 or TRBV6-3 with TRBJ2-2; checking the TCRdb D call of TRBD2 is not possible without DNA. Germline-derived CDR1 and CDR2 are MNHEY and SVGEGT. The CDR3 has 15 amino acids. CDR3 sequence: CASSYTSGEIGELFF.

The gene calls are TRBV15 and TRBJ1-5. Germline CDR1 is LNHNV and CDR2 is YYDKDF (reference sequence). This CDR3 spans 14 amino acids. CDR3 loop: CATSRVSEAQPQHF.

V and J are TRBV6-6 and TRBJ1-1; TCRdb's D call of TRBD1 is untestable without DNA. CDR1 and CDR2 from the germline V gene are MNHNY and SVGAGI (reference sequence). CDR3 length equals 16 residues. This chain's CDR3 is CASEWTGNPPNTEAFF.

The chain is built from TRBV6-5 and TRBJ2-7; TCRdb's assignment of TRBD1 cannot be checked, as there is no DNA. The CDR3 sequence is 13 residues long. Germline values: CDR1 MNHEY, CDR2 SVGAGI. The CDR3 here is CASSYSGQVEQYF.

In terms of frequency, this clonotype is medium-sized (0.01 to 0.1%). The CDR3 protein is CASSQESGTSGDYEQYF. The chain links TRBV4-3 to TRBJ2-7; the D gene TCRdb calls, TRBD2, cannot be checked with no DNA. CDR3 size: 17 residues. Germline loops: CDR1 LGHNA, CDR2 YSLEER.

This chain's CDR3 is CSARESSPTDPVIPYGYTF. The rearrangement uses TRBV20-1 and TRBJ1-2; as DNA is missing, the TRBD1 call by TCRdb cannot be tested. Per the germline V gene, CDR1 is DFQATT and CDR2 is SNEGSKA (reference sequence). The CDR3 contains 19 residues.

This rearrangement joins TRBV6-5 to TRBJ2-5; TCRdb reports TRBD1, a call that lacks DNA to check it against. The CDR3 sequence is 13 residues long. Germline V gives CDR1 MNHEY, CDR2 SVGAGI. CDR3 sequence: CASQRGGLETQYF.

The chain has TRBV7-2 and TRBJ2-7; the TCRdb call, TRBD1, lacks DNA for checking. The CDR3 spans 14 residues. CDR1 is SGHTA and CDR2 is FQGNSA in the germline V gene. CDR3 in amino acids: CASSFGTGGNEQYF. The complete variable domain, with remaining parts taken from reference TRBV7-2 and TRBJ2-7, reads GAGVSQSPSNKVTEKGKDVELRCDPISGHTALYWYRQSLGQGLEFLIYFQGNSAPDKSGLPSDRFSAERTGGSVSTLTIQRTQQEDSAVYLCASSFGTGGNEQYFGPGTRLTVT.